The 16 T cell receptor beta chains in this list originate from one sample, sequenced in a study of T cell responses to AZD1222 COVID-19 vaccine. Data came from immunoSEQ multiplex PCR; TCRdb stores just in-frame clones and leaves some out. The sample shows roughly 180,000 clones, around 90% of them seen only once. The source was peripheral blood, collected 28 days after the second AZD1222 dose. These receptors all come from an adult who received the AZD1222 COVID-19 vaccine.

The sample holds one count of this clone. The chain joins TRBV30 to TRBJ1-1, with D unclear. V lost 1 base to trimming and J lost 3 bases, with 6 bases between them. This CDR3 contains 12 residues. CDR1 is GTSNPN, CDR2 SVGIG, per germline (reference sequence). In DNA, the CDR3 is TGTGCCTGGAGTGACGGCTACACTGAAGCTTTCTTT. Encoded protein: CAWSDGYTEAFF. The full variable domain, in which reference TRBV30 and TRBJ1-1 provide the parts outside the CDR3, is SQTIHQWPATLVQPVGSPLSLECTVEGTSNPNLYWYRQAAGRGLQLLFYSVGIGQISSEVPQNLSASRPQDRQFILSSKKLLLSDSGFYLCAWSDGYTEAFFGQGTRLTVV.

This rearrangement joins TRBV15 to TRBJ2-7; 7 nucleotides align to TRBD1. CDR1 and CDR2 from the germline V gene are LNHNV and YYDKDF (reference sequence). The CDR3 extends over 15 amino acids. V lost 3 bases, J lost 0 bases, and 5 bases stayed unmatched. CDR3: CATSRAQGSSYEQYF. DNA of the CDR3: TGTGCCACCAGCAGGGCACAGGGGAGCTCCTACGAGCAGTACTTC. Combining the CDR3 with reference TRBV15 and TRBJ2-7 gives the whole variable domain DAMVIQNPRYQVTQFGKPVTLSCSQTLNHNVMYWYQQKSSQAPKLLFHYYDKDFNNEADTPDNFQSRRPNTSFCFLDIRSPGLGDTAMYLCATSRAQGSSYEQYFGPGTRLTVT.

The J gene is TRBJ2-5, the V gene TRBV14; D ambiguous. V was trimmed by 1 base and J by 7 bases, leaving 7 bases between them. This CDR3 is built from 12 residues. Germline V gene data show CDR1 as SGHDN and CDR2 as FVKESK. This CDR3 is CASSQGGRTQYF. CDR3 bases: TGTGCCAGCAGCCAAGGCGGTCGGACCCAGTACTTC.

This clone occurred once. DNA of the CDR3: TGTGCCAGCAGCTTAGAAAGCCGTGGTAGATTTATAAAAAACATTCAGTACTTC. This encodes CASSLESRGRFIKNIQYF. The chain has TRBV7-9 and TRBJ2-4, with D hard to call. CDR3 length: 18 amino acids. Germline V gives CDR1 SEHNR, CDR2 FQNEAQ (reference sequence). The V and J ends lost 1 base and 4 bases respectively, with 20 bases between them.

The chain has TRBV30 and TRBJ1-4; 12 bases align to TRBD1. V trimming: 8 bases; J trimming: 5 bases; junction bases outside the gene matches: 3. The CDR3 is 13 amino acids. CDR1 and CDR2 (germline): GTSNPN, SVGIG (reference sequence). CDR3 coding DNA: TGTGCCCAGGGGACAGGGGGCAATGAAAAACTGTTTTTT. This codes for CAQGTGGNEKLFF.

The chain recombines TRBV19 with TRBJ1-2; 11 bases agree with TRBD1. The V and J ends lost 2 bases and 8 bases, in that order; junction bases with no gene match: 10. Germline CDR1 LNHDA, CDR2 SQIVND (reference sequence). There are 16 residues in the CDR3. The CDR3 coding sequence is TGTGCCAGTAGTATACTGGACAGGGGGCTCCTGGGCGGCTACACCTTC. Protein product: CASSILDRGLLGGYTF.

V usage is TRBV5-1 and J usage is TRBJ1-3; D uncertain. CDR1 and CDR2 from the germline V gene are SGHRS and YFSETQ. The V gene lost 4 bases and the J gene lost 0 bases, with 14 bases spanning the gap. CDR3 length: 16 amino acids. Here the CDR3 DNA reads TGCGCCAGCAGCCAAATTGCAGTTACCTCTGGAAACACCATATATTTT. Translation gives CASSQIAVTSGNTIYF.

This clone came up a few times. This chain uses TRBV12-3 or TRBV12-4 with TRBJ2-7; 9 positions match TRBD1. The CDR3 contains 13 residues. V trimming: 6 bases; J trimming: 5 bases; junction bases outside the gene matches: 5. The CDR3 DNA follows: TGTGCCAGCAGACTGGGACAGGGCCACGAGCAGTACTTC. This translates into CASRLGQGHEQYF.

The genes are TRBV3-1 (or the pseudogene TRBV3-2) and TRBJ2-5; 12 nucleotides match TRBD1. The CDR3 length is 18 residues. Germline V gene lookup returns CDR1 LGHDT and CDR2 YNNKEL (reference sequence). V dropped 1 base and J dropped 5; count of bases not matched to a gene: 11. CDR3 nucleotide sequence: TGTGCCAGCAGCCAAGCCCACCGGGACAGGGGGCGAAGGGAGACCCAGTACTTC. Translated, it gives CASSQAHRDRGRRETQYF.

The chain combines TRBV7-9 with TRBJ1-1; D is unclear. V was cut by 5 bases and J by 3 bases, with 13 bases left in between. This CDR3 contains 14 residues. Germline V gives CDR1 SEHNR, CDR2 FQNEAQ (reference sequence). In DNA form, the CDR3 reads TGTGCCAGCAGCGATTCTGGCAGCCACACTGAAGCTTTCTTT. Encoded protein: CASSDSGSHTEAFF.

The chain couples TRBV5-1 to TRBJ1-2, with D unclear. CDR3 length: 14 residues. Germline CDR1 SGHRS, CDR2 YFSETQ. Deletions cut 0 bases from V and 2 bases from J, with 8 bases between. CDR3 DNA: TGCGCCAGCAGCTTGGGAGGCAGCAACTATGGCTACACCTTC. Translated, it gives CASSLGGSNYGYTF.

The V and J genes are TRBV4-3 and TRBJ2-1; D tentatively fits TRBD1 or TRBD2 (5 bases each). The CDR3 totals 15 residues. The germline CDR1 and CDR2 sequences are LGHNA and YSLEER. V lost 3 bases and J lost 7, with 16 bases in between. The CDR3 sequence: CASSQAFGAENEQFF. CDR3 nucleotides: TGCGCCAGCAGCCAGGCCTTCGGGGCCGAAAATGAGCAGTTCTTC.

As regards this clone: One end of the junction varies from germline; a read error may be responsible. The V and J genes are TRBV6-1 and TRBJ1-6; D unresolved. The CDR3 runs to 13 residues. Germline V gene sequence: CDR1 MNHNS, CDR2 SASEGT. The CDR3 loop is CASSESGYRPTIF. The CDR3 nucleotides read TGTGCCAGCAGTGAAAGTGGCTATAGGCCTACAATCTTT.

V usage is TRBV19 and J usage is TRBJ2-7; D tentatively reads TRBD1 or TRBD2 (6 bases each). Germline CDR1 and CDR2: LNHDA and SQIVND (reference sequence). Trimming removed 5 bases at V and 5 bases at J, with 22 bases between. This CDR3 has 16 residues. CDR3 region: CASSPPGGPYYDEQYF. CDR3 in DNA: TGTGCCAGTAGTCCCCCTGGGGGGCCCTACTACGACGAGCAGTACTTC. Full variable domain (outside the CDR3, taken from reference TRBV19 and TRBJ2-7): DGGITQSPKYLFRKEGQNVTLSCEQNLNHDAMYWYRQDPGQGLRLIYYSQIVNDFQKGDIAEGYSVSREKKESFPLTVTSAQKNPTAFYLCASSPPGGPYYDEQYFGPGTRLTVT.

The CDR3 coding sequence is TGTGCCAGCAGCCCTCCAGACAGGTTACGGGAGACCCAGTACTTC. Amino acid sequence: CASSPPDRLRETQYF. The chain uses TRBV7-8 and TRBJ2-5; tentative D call: TRBD1 (6 bases). CDR1 and CDR2 (germline): SGHVS, FQNEAQ. Trimming cost V 5 bases and J 5 bases, with 18 bases left between them. The CDR3 has 15 residues.

This sequence joins TRBV30 and TRBJ2-7, with TRBD1 as a possible D gene (5 bases). Trimming removed 1 base at V and 6 bases at J, with 13 bases between. Germline loops: CDR1 GTSNPN, CDR2 SVGIG (reference sequence). The CDR3 has 13 residues. DNA for the CDR3: TGTGCCTGGAGTGACGGGCAGGGATCCGAGCAGTACTTC. Translated, it gives CAWSDGQGSEQYF.